These 8 T cell receptor beta chains were all obtained from the same sample, sequenced in a study of CD8 T cells in acute hepatitis C reinfection. Here immunoSEQ multiplex PCR was the method, and the copy in TCRdb shows in-frame clones only, minus some. The sample holds about 38,000 clones, approximately 85% seen once. Indicated time point: naive CD8 control sorted from an acute-time-point sample. Sequencing was done on a sample of naive CD8+ T cells from PBMCs. The receptors shown here come from a woman under 30 who spontaneously cleared hepatitis C infection.

The rearrangement joins TRBV7-9 to TRBJ2-7; 7 nucleotides agree with TRBD1. J lost 5 bases, V lost 5 bases, and 9 bases had no gene match. Looked up from germline, CDR1 is SEHNR and CDR2 is FQNEAQ (reference sequence). The CDR3 totals 14 residues. Written as DNA, the CDR3 is TGTGCCAGCAGCCCGACAGGGCGACCCCACGAGCAGTACTTC. This gives the protein CASSPTGRPHEQYF.

This clone was counted between two and nine times. Other DNA sequences in this specimen translate into the identical CDR3. This chain uses TRBV19 with TRBJ1-1; D unclear. This CDR3 region has 12 residues. The germline V gene has CDR1 LNHDA and CDR2 SQIVND (reference sequence). V lost 3 bases and J 7 bases, leaving 9 bases between the germline ends. The CDR3, as DNA: TGTGCCAGTAGTATGGGCGCGGATGAAGCTTTCTTT. Protein: CASSMGADEAFF. Drawing the rest from reference TRBV19 and TRBJ1-1, the complete variable domain is DGGITQSPKYLFRKEGQNVTLSCEQNLNHDAMYWYRQDPGQGLRLIYYSQIVNDFQKGDIAEGYSVSREKKESFPLTVTSAQKNPTAFYLCASSMGADEAFFGQGTRLTVV.

The chain joins TRBV27 to TRBJ2-7; D unclear. This CDR3 has 14 residues. Per germline, CDR1 MNHEY and CDR2 SMNVEV (reference sequence). The V gene lost 8 bases and the J gene lost 1 base, with 15 bases spanning the gap. The CDR3 region is CASASGVSSYEQYF. For the CDR3, the DNA is TGTGCCAGCGCGTCCGGTGTCAGTTCCTACGAGCAGTACTTC.

The chain recombines TRBV7-9 with TRBJ1-1, with unresolved D. With 5 bases removed from V and 8 bases from J, the gap between germline ends came to 12 bases. This CDR3 has 12 residues. Germline assignment: CDR1 SEHNR and CDR2 FQNEAQ (reference sequence). The CDR3 DNA sequence: TGTGCCAGCAGCCCAGGAGGCGTCGAAGCTTTCTTT. This encodes CASSPGGVEAFF.

The chain couples TRBV14 to TRBJ2-7; a weak D match, TRBD1 (5 bases). The CDR3 is 14 amino acids. CDR1 and CDR2 from the germline V gene are SGHDN and FVKESK. V was cut by 5 bases and J by 5 bases, with 16 bases left in between. The CDR3 sequence is CASSVWAGSHEQYF. The CDR3 region has the DNA TGTGCCAGCAGCGTATGGGCAGGGTCCCACGAGCAGTACTTC.

The chain has TRBV6-6 and TRBJ1-4; 8 bases are a match to TRBD1. J was trimmed by 6 bases and V by 4 bases; bases with no gene match: 4. CDR1 and CDR2 (germline): MNHNY, SVGAGI (reference sequence). The CDR3 extends over 14 amino acids. In DNA, the CDR3 is TGTGCCAGCAGTTCGGACAGGGATGATGAAAAACTGTTTTTT. This translates into CASSSDRDDEKLFF.

CDR3 loop: CASSLWGHEQYF. In nucleotides, the CDR3 is TGTGCCAGCAGCTTATGGGGCCACGAGCAGTACTTC. This chain connects TRBV7-9 to TRBJ2-7, with D possibly matching TRBD1 (5 bases). Trimming stripped 2 bases from V and 5 bases from J, with 7 bases between. Germline lookup yields CDR1 SEHNR and CDR2 FQNEAQ (reference sequence). This CDR3 has 12 residues.

In this sample, this clone turned up a few times. This chain uses TRBV7-9 with TRBJ2-2, with 8 bases fitting TRBD1. CDR3 length equals 16 residues. Germline CDR1 SEHNR, CDR2 FQNEAQ (reference sequence). After removal of 2 bases from V and 4 bases from J, the junction contained 6 bases not matched to a gene. CDR3 protein: CASSLPRTGPTGELFF. The CDR3 nucleotides are TGTGCCAGCAGCTTACCGAGGACAGGGCCCACCGGGGAGCTGTTTTTT.